This T cell receptor (beta chain) emerged from a study of OX40 agonist ivuxolimab in advanced cancers. Study-level findings and limits: At 0.1 to 3.0 mg/kg, clonal expansion of CD4+ and CD8+ blood T cells had occurred by week 6.

Assay: immunoSEQ multiplex PCR; the TCRdb copy retains only in-frame clones and omits some. The sample shows 20,000 to 25,000 clones, around 90% of them seen only once. The CDR3 has 13 amino acids. The V end was cut by 3 bases, the J end by 1 base, with 10 bases between. The V gene's germline CDR1 is SQVTM and CDR2 ANQGSEA. This clone appeared a single time. Its antigen is not identified. The sample in question was CD4+ or CD8+ T cells sorted from blood, obtained in a trial of the OX40 agonist ivuxolimab. This TCR derives from an adult with an advanced solid tumor such as melanoma, head and neck, liver or kidney cancer. The rearrangement uses TRBV29-1 and TRBJ2-7, with a tentative D call TRBD1 (5 bases). The CDR3 nucleotides read TGCAGCGTTGAGACAGAGCGATCCTACGAGCAGTACTTC. This sequence encodes CSVETERSYEQYF.